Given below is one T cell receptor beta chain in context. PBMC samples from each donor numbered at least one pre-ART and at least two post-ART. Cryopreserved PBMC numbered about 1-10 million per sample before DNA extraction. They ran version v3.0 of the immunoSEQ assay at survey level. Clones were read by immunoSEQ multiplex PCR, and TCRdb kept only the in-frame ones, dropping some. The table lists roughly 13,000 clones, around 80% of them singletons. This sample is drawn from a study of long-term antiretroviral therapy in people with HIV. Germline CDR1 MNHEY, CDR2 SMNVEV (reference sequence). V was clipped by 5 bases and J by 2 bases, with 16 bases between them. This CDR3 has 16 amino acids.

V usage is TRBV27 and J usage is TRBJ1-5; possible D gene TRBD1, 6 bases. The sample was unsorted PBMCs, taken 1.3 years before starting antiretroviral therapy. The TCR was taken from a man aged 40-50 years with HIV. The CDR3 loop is CASSLQGALRNQPQHF. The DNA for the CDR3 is TGTGCCAGCAGTCTACAGGGAGCGCTTCGCAATCAGCCCCAGCATTTT.